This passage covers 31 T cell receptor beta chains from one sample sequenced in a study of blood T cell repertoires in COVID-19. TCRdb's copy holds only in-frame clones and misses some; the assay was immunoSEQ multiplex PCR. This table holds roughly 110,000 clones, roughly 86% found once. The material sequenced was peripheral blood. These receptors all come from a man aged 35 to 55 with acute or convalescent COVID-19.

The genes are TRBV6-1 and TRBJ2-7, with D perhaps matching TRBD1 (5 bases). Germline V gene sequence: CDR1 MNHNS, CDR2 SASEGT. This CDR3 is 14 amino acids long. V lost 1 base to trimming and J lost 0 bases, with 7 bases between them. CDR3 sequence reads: CASSEGGSSYEQYF. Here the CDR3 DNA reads TGTGCCAGCAGTGAAGGGGGCAGCTCCTACGAGCAGTACTTC.

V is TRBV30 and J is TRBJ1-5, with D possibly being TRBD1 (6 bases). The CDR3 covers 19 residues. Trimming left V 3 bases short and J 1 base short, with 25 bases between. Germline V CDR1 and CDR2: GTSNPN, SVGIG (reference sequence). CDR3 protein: CAWRPRGGHTLGSNQPQHF. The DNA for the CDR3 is TGTGCCTGGAGACCCCGAGGGGGACACACCCTTGGGAGCAATCAGCCCCAGCATTTT.

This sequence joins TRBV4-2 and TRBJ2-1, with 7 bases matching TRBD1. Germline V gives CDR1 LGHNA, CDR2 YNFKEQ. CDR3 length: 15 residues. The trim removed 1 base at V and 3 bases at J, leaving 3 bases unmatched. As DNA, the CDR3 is TGTGCCAGCAGCCAAGTAAGGGACAGCTACAATGAGCAGTTCTTC. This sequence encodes CASSQVRDSYNEQFF.

In DNA form, the CDR3 reads TGCGCCAGCAGCTTGGGGCAGGGGTTGGGCTCTGACTATGGCTACACCTTC. It is translated as CASSLGQGLGSDYGYTF. The chain is built from TRBV5-1 and TRBJ1-2, with D perhaps matching TRBD1 (6 bases). The CDR3 has 17 residues. CDR1 and CDR2 from the germline V gene are SGHRS and YFSETQ. The V gene lost 0 bases and the J gene lost 3 bases, with 18 bases spanning the gap.

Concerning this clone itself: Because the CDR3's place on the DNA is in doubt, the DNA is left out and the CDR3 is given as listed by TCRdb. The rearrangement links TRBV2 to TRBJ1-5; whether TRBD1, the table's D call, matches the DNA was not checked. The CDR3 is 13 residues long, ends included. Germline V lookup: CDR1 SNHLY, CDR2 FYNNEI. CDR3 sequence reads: CASILDIDQPQHF.

For the CDR3, the DNA is TGTGCCAGCCTTGCCTTGCGTGGCAATCAGCCCCAGCATTTT. It codes for CASLALRGNQPQHF. The gene calls are TRBV6-5 and TRBJ1-5, with D unclear. The CDR3 spans 14 residues. V lost 8 bases, J lost 2 bases, and 13 bases lay in between. Germline V gives CDR1 MNHEY, CDR2 SVGAGI.

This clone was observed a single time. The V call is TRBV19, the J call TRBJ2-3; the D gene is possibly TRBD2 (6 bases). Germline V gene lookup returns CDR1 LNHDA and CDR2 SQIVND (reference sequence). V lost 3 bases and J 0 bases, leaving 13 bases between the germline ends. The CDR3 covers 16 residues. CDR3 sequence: CASSIAGRASTDTQYF. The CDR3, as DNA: TGTGCCAGTAGTATTGCCGGGAGAGCTAGCACAGATACGCAGTATTTT.

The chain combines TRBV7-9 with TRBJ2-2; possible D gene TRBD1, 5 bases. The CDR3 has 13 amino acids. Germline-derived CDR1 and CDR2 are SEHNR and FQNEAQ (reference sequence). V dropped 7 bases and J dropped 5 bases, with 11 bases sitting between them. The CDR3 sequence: CASIGVKTGELFF. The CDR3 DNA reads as TGTGCCAGCATAGGGGTAAAGACCGGGGAGCTGTTTTTT.

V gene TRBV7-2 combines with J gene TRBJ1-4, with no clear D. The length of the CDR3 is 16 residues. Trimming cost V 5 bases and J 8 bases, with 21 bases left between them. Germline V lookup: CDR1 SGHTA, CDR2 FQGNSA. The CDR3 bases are TGTGCCAGCAGCCCCTCGTGGGCCCCTTATTTGGAAAAACTGTTTTTT. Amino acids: CASSPSWAPYLEKLFF.

The DNA of the CDR3 is TGCGCCAGCAGCTATAGCGGGGGGGCGGTTGATGAGCAGTTCTTC. This encodes CASSYSGGAVDEQFF. The chain recombines TRBV5-1 with TRBJ2-1, with TRBD2 matching over 11 bases. The CDR3 is made up of 15 amino acids. V gave up 3 bases and J gave up 8 bases; unmatched junction bases: 7. CDR1 and CDR2 from the germline V gene are SGHRS and YFSETQ.

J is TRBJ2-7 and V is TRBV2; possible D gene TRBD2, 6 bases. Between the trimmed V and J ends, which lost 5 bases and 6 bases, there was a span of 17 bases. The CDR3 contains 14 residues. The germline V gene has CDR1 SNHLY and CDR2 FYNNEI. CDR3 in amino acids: CASSTPSEGAEQYF. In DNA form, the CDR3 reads TGTGCCAGCAGTACCCCCTCGGAGGGAGCCGAGCAGTACTTC.

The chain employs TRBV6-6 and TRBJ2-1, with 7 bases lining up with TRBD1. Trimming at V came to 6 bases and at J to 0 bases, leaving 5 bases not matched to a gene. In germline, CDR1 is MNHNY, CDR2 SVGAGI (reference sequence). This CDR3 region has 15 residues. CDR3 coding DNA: TGTGCCAGCAGAATACAGGGGAGCTCCTACAATGAGCAGTTCTTC. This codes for CASRIQGSSYNEQFF.

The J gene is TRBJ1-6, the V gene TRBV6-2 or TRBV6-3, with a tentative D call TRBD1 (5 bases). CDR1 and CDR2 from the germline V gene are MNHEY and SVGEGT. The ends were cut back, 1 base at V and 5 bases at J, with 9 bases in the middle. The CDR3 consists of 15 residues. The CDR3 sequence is CASSYLAGNNSPLHF. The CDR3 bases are TGTGCCAGCAGTTACTTGGCAGGGAATAATTCACCCCTCCACTTT.

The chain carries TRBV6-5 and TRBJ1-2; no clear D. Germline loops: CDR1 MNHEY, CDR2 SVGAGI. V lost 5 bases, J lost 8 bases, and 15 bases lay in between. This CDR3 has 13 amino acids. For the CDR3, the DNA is TGTGCCAGCAGTACGACCGGGGAGGGAGGCTACACCTTC. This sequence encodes CASSTTGEGGYTF.

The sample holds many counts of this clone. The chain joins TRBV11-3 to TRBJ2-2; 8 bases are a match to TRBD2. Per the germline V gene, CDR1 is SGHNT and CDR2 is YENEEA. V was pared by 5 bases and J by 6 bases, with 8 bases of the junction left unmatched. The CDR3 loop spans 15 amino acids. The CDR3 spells CASSQSSGSAGELFF. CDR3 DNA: TGTGCCAGCAGCCAATCCAGCGGGAGCGCCGGGGAGCTGTTTTTT.

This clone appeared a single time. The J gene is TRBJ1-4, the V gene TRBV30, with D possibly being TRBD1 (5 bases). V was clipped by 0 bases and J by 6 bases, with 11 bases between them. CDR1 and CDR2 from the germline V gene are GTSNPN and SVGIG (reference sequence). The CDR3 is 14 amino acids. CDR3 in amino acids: CAWSVTGVDEKLFF. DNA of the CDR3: TGTGCCTGGAGTGTAACGGGGGTGGATGAAAAACTGTTTTTT.

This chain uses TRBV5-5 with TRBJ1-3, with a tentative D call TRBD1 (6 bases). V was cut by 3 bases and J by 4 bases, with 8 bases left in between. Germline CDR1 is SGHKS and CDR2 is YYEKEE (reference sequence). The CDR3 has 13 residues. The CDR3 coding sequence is TGTGCCAGCAGCTACGGGACAGGAAACACCATATATTTT. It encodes CASSYGTGNTIYF.

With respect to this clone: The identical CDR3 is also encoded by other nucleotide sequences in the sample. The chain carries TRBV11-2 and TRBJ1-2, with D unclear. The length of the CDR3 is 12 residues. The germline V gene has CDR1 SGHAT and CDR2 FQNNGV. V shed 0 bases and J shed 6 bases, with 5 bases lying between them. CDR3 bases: TGTGCCAGCAGCTTAGAGGGAGATGGCTACACCTTC. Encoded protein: CASSLEGDGYTF. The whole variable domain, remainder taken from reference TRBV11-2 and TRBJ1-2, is EAGVAQSPRYKIIEKRQSVAFWCNPISGHATLYWYQQILGQGPKLLIQFQNNGVVDDSQLPKDRFSAERLKGVDSTLKIQPAKLEDSAVYLCASSLEGDGYTFGSGTRLTVV.

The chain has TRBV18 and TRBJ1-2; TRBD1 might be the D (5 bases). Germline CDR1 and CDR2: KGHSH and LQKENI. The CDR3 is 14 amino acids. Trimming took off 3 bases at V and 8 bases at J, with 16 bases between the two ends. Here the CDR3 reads CASSPKTQGGGYTF. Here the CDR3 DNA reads TGTGCCAGCTCACCCAAAACTCAGGGAGGCGGCTACACCTTC.

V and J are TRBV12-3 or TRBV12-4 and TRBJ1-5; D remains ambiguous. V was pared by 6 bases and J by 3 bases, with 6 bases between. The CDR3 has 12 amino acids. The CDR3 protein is CASSENNQPQHF. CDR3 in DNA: TGTGCCAGCAGCGAGAACAATCAGCCCCAGCATTTT.

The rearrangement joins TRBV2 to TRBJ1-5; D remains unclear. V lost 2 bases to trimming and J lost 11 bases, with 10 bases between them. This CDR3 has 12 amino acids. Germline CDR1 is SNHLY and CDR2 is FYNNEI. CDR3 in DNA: TGTGCCAGCAGTGAATCTCGGGGAGCCCAGCATTTT. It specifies CASSESRGAQHF. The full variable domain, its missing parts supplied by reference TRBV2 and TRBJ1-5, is EPEVTQTPSHQVTQMGQEVILRCVPISNHLYFYWYRQILGQKVEFLVSFYNNEISEKSEIFDDQFSVERPDGSNFTLKIRSTKLEDSAMYFCASSESRGAQHFGDGTRLSIL.

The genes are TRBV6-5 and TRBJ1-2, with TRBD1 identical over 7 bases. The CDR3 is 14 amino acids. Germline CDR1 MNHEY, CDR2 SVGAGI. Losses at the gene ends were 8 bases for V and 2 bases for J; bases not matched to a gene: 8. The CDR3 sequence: CASSSLTGNYGYTF. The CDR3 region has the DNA TGTGCCAGCTCCAGCTTGACAGGGAACTATGGCTACACCTTC.

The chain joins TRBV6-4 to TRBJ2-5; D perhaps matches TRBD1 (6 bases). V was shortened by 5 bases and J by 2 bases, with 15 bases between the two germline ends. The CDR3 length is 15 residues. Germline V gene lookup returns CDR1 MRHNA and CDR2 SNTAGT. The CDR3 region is CASSPSGTRQETQYF. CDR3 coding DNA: TGTGCCAGCAGTCCGTCCGGGACAAGACAAGAGACCCAGTACTTC.

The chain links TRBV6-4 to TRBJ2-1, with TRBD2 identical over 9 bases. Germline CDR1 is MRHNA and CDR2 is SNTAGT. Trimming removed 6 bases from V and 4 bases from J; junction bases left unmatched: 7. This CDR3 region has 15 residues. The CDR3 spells CASSPVAGAYNEQFF. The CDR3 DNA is TGTGCCAGCAGCCCTGTAGCGGGGGCTTACAATGAGCAGTTCTTC.

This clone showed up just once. The CDR3 here is CAWSVQGAIGYTF. CDR3 nucleotide sequence: TGTGCCTGGAGTGTACAGGGGGCGATTGGCTACACCTTC. This chain links TRBV30 with TRBJ1-2; 9 bases agree with TRBD1. CDR1 and CDR2 from the germline V gene are GTSNPN and SVGIG (reference sequence). V gave up 0 bases and J gave up 7 bases; unmatched junction bases: 3. The CDR3 spans 13 residues.

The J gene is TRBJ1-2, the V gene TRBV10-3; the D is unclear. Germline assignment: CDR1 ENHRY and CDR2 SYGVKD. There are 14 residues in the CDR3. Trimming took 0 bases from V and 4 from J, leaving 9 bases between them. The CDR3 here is CAISESGISYGYTF. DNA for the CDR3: TGTGCCATCAGTGAGTCGGGCATCTCCTATGGCTACACCTTC.

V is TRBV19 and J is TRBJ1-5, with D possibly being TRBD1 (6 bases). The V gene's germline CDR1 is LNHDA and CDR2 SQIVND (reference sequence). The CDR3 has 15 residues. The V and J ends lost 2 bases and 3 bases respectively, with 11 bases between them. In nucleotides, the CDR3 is TGTGCCAGTAGTATAATCGGACAGAACAATCAGCCCCAGCATTTT. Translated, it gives CASSIIGQNNQPQHF.

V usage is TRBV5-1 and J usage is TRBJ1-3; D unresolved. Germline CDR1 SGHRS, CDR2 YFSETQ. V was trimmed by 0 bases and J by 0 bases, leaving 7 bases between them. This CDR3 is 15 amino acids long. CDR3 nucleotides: TGCGCCAGCAGCTTGGCCGCAGGCTCTGGAAACACCATATATTTT. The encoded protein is CASSLAAGSGNTIYF.

The chain's CDR3 is CASSYGRGSNTEAFF. In DNA form, the CDR3 reads TGTGCCAGCAGTTACGGCAGGGGCTCGAACACTGAAGCTTTCTTT. V and J are TRBV6-5 and TRBJ1-1, with a weak D call TRBD1 (6 bases). The CDR3 runs 15 residues. Germline CDR1 MNHEY, CDR2 SVGAGI. Between the trimmed V and J ends, which lost 2 bases and 1 base, there was a span of 11 bases.

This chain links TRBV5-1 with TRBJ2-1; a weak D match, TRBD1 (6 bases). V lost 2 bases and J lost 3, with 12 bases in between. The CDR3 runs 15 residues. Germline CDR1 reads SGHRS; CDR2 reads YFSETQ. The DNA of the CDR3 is TGCGCCAGCAGCTTCGGCAGGGGTAACTACAATGAGCAGTTCTTC. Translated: CASSFGRGNYNEQFF. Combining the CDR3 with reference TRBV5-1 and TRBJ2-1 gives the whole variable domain KAGVTQTPRYLIKTRGQQVTLSCSPISGHRSVSWYQQTPGQGLQFLFEYFSETQRNKGNFPGRFSGRQFSNSRSEMNVSTLELGDSALYLCASSFGRGNYNEQFFGPGTRLTVL.

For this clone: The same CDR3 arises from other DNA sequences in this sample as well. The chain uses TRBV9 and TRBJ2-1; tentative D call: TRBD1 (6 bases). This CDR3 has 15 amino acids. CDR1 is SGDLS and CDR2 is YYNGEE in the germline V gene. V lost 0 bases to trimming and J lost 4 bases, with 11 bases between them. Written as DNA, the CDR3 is TGTGCCAGCAGCGTAGGGGGGCGAGGATACAATGAGCAGTTCTTC. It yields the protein CASSVGGRGYNEQFF.